This T cell receptor beta chain was recorded in a study of radiation and T cells in renal cell carcinoma. Study-level findings and limits: Compared with controls, irradiated tumors had more, larger dominant CDR3 motifs. In nephrectomy-only tumors, top 100 clonotypes averaged around 40%, versus around 50% irradiated.

As concerns this clone: Its matching antigen is unknown.

Treatment meaning: 15 Gy SBRT to primary tumor, nephrectomy 4 weeks later. Nephrectomy followed 15 Gy stereotactic body radiation by 4 weeks. Measured with immunoSEQ multiplex PCR; TCRdb has only the in-frame clones, and not every one. The table shows approximately 10,000 clones, with around 63% occurring only once. The germline gives CDR1 SGHAT, CDR2 FQNNGV. The CDR3 consists of 13 residues. V gave up 5 bases and J gave up 8 bases; unmatched junction bases: 6. The sequence was collected from a woman in her forties or fifties with renal cell carcinoma. The chain couples TRBV11-2 to TRBJ1-2; TRBD1 matches at 9 bases. Sequenced material: tumor tissue, taken from a patient whose treatment included radiotherapy and nephrectomy. CDR3 sequence (DNA): TGTGCCAGCAGCCCTACAGGGGGCTGGGGCTACACCTTC. Protein: CASSPTGGWGYTF.